A selection of T cell receptor beta chains follows, all from one sample in a study of response to subunit inactivated influenza vaccine. TCRdb re-called the RT-PCR reads with MiXCR, one entry per CDR3 protein. The sample lists around 570,000 distinct CDR3 sequences; under 9% were seen once. Sequencing used PBMCs from blood, obtained less than 30 months after vaccination. The receptor set was obtained from a man aged 50-75 years who received an inactivated influenza vaccine. Both conserved end residues are part of each CDR3. D genes are given only for firm matches. Clone sizes are given selectively: once, few, many, or a class where the clone is expanded.

d_gene,abundance,v_gene,j_gene,CDR3nt,CDR3aa
-,many,TRBV6-6,TRBJ2-7,TGTGCCAGCAGTTATTCTGGCGAGTACGAGCAGTACTTC,CASSYSGEYEQYF
-,few,TRBV20-1,TRBJ1-5,TGCAGTGCTAGAGAAGGGCGGTATAGCAATCAGCCCCAGCATTTT,CSAREGRYSNQPQHF
-,-,TRBV5-1,TRBJ2-1,TGCGCCAGCAGCTTGGGGAACACCAATGAGCAGTTCTTC,CASSLGNTNEQFF
TRBD1,many,TRBV20-1,TRBJ2-4,TGCAGTGCCCCAGGGGGCGTGGAAAACATTCAGTACTTC,CSAPGGVENIQYF
-,-,TRBV2,TRBJ2-3,TGTGCCAGCACCCTTCCCGGGACTCCGCACGGCACAGATACGCAGTATTTT,CASTLPGTPHGTDTQYF
TRBD1,few,TRBV27,TRBJ1-2,TGTGCCAGCAGTTTATTCCCCGGGACAGGGAAAAATGGCTACACCTTC,CASSLFPGTGKNGYTF
TRBD1,few,TRBV29-1,TRBJ2-5,TGCAGCGTTCGGACAGGGGAAGAGACCCAGTACTTC,CSVRTGEETQYF
-,many,TRBV12-3/TRBV12-4,TRBJ2-7,TGTGCCAGCAGTTTAAATACTGCCTACGAGCAGTACTTC,CASSLNTAYEQYF
TRBD1,few,TRBV12-3/TRBV12-4,TRBJ1-4,TGTGCCAGCAGTTTGTCCGGGACAGGGACATGGGAAAAACTGTTTTTT,CASSLSGTGTWEKLFF
TRBD2,few,TRBV20-1,TRBJ2-5,TGCAGTGCTAGAGAGTGGCCCCCATACCGCGTAGCGGGGGAGACCCAGTACTTC,CSAREWPPYRVAGETQYF
TRBD1,-,TRBV10-3,TRBJ2-7,TGTGCCATCAGTAAGGACAGGCAATACGAGCAGTACTTC,CAISKDRQYEQYF
-,few,TRBV14,TRBJ2-1,TGTGCCAGCAGCCCCACGGTCAATGAGCAGTTCTTC,CASSPTVNEQFF
-,few,TRBV7-2,TRBJ1-1,TGTGCCAGCACCCAAGTTCTGGGGAAAGCTTTCTTT,CASTQVLGKAFF
TRBD2,many,TRBV29-1,TRBJ2-1,TGCAGCTCCAAAACTAGCGCCGGATACAATGAGCAGTTCTTC,CSSKTSAGYNEQFF
-,-,TRBV11-2,TRBJ2-5,TGTGCCAGCAGCTTAGACAGGGGTCCCGAGACCCAGTACTTC,CASSLDRGPETQYF
TRBD2,-,TRBV29-1,TRBJ2-1,TGCAGCGTTGAAGATCCTAGCGGGAAATTATACAATGAGCAGTTCTTC,CSVEDPSGKLYNEQFF
-,few,TRBV12-3/TRBV12-4,TRBJ2-2,TGTGCCAGCACGACGGGGGCGGGCGCCGGGGAGCTGTTTTTT,CASTTGAGAGELFF
-,many,TRBV5-1,TRBJ2-2,TGCGCCAGCAGCTTGGCCAGGGGCGGGGCCGGGGAGCTGTTTTTT,CASSLARGGAGELFF
-,-,TRBV27,TRBJ1-5,TGTGCCAGCAGTCCATATTGGGAAATTGAGTCCCAGCATTTT,CASSPYWEIESQHF
-,many,TRBV5-1,TRBJ2-3,TGCGCCAGCAGGGACCTTTACACAGATACGCAGTATTTT,CASRDLYTDTQYF
TRBD1,few,TRBV28,TRBJ1-1,TGTGCCAGCAGTCATCAGCCGGGACAGGGGAACACTGAAGCTTTCTTT,CASSHQPGQGNTEAFF
-,-,TRBV27,TRBJ2-3,TGTGCCAGCAGTTTATCTCTCTCTGGCACAGATACGCAGTATTTT,CASSLSLSGTDTQYF
-,many,TRBV7-6,TRBJ2-7,TGTGCCAGCAGCTTAGGAGCTGGACTCGGGCTCTACGAGCAGTACTTC,CASSLGAGLGLYEQYF
TRBD1,many,TRBV6-1,TRBJ2-2,TGTGCCAGCAGTCCCGGACAGGGGGCGGTGACCGGGGAGCTGTTTTTT,CASSPGQGAVTGELFF
-,few,TRBV5-4,TRBJ2-7,TGTGCCAGCAGCCCCACGGGGGTCTCCTACGAGCAGTACTTC,CASSPTGVSYEQYF
-,many,TRBV7-7,TRBJ2-1,TGTGCTAGCAGCCCAGTTGGGGGGCGCAAGAATGAGCAGTTCTTC,CASSPVGGRKNEQFF
TRBD1,many,TRBV28,TRBJ1-6,TGTGCCAGCAGTTTATGGGGCCTACCGGGACAGGATAATTCACCCCTCCACTTT,CASSLWGLPGQDNSPLHF
-,few,TRBV28,TRBJ1-4,TGTGCCAGCAGTTTTCATCAGGATGAAAAACTGTTTTTT,CASSFHQDEKLFF
TRBD1,few,TRBV7-2,TRBJ2-7,TGTGCCAGCAGCCTGGGACAGGAACGGGAGCAGTACTTC,CASSLGQEREQYF
-,few,TRBV20-1,TRBJ2-5,TGCAGTGCTAGAGAACTACTAGGGGGGGTGGAGACCCAGTACTTC,CSARELLGGVETQYF
-,few,TRBV20-1,TRBJ1-4,TGCAGTGCGGCGGAAGATGAAAAACTGTTTTTT,CSAAEDEKLFF
-,many,TRBV28,TRBJ2-2,TGTGCCAGCAGTTGGTCTAGGAACACCGGGGAGCTGTTTTTT,CASSWSRNTGELFF
TRBD2,many,TRBV29-1,TRBJ2-7,TGCAGCGTTACTTTAGCGGGAGGGCGGACCTACGAGCAGTACTTC,CSVTLAGGRTYEQYF
TRBD2,-,TRBV11-2,TRBJ2-7,TGTGCCAGCAGCCACCGCCCGGGACTAGCGCTAGGCGAGCAGTACTTC,CASSHRPGLALGEQYF
TRBD2,few,TRBV5-1,TRBJ2-7,TGCGCCAGCAGCTCAAAACTAGCGGGAGGGATGAAGCAGTACTTC,CASSSKLAGGMKQYF
TRBD1,-,TRBV4-3,TRBJ2-7,TGCGCCAGCAGCCGAAGACAGGGAAATTCCTACGAGCAGTACTTC,CASSRRQGNSYEQYF
TRBD2,many,TRBV18,TRBJ2-7,TGTGCTAGCGGGAGTTTCTACGAGCAGTACTTC,CASGSFYEQYF
TRBD2,-,TRBV4-2,TRBJ2-7,TGTGCCAGCAGCCAAGCACGCCTAGCGGGAGCTTACGAGCAGTACTTC,CASSQARLAGAYEQYF
-,few,TRBV12-3/TRBV12-4,TRBJ1-5,TGTGCCAGCAGCCGTGGGACTCGCGGGCAGCCCCAGCATTTT,CASSRGTRGQPQHF
-,many,TRBV7-9,TRBJ2-5,TGTGCCAGCAGCTTAGGAACAGACCAAGAGACCCAGTACTTC,CASSLGTDQETQYF
-,few,TRBV21-1,TRBJ2-7,TGTGCCAGCAGCAAAGCACTAGTCCCCTACGAGCAGTACTTC,CASSKALVPYEQYF
TRBD2,many,TRBV29-1,TRBJ2-3,TGCAGCGTTGGGGGTAGCGGGTTTACAGATACGCAGTATTTT,CSVGGSGFTDTQYF
-,-,TRBV19,TRBJ1-5,TGTGCCAGTAGAAGACAGCACAATCAGCCCCAGCATTTT,CASRRQHNQPQHF
-,few,TRBV12-3/TRBV12-4,TRBJ2-6,TGTGCCTGGGGCAGCTCTGGGGCCAACGTCCTGACTTTC,CAWGSSGANVLTF
TRBD2,-,TRBV7-2,TRBJ2-7,TGTGCCAGCAGCTTAGGGGTAGCGGGAGCTAGGGAGCAGTACTTC,CASSLGVAGAREQYF
TRBD1,-,TRBV20-1,TRBJ2-3,TGCAGTGCTAAGAAGGGGGCGGCGACAGATACGCAGTATTTT,CSAKKGAATDTQYF
-,-,TRBV11-2,TRBJ2-7,TGTGCCAGCAGCCCGGTTTGGGGCAGTGTCTACGAGCAGTACTTC,CASSPVWGSVYEQYF
-,-,TRBV7-8,TRBJ2-2,TGTGCCAGCAGCTTAGCTGCAGGACAGTTTTACACCGGGGAGCTGTTTTTT,CASSLAAGQFYTGELFF
TRBD2,few,TRBV10-3,TRBJ2-3,TGTGCCATCAGTGACAGGACTAGCGGGGGGGCAGATACGCAGTATTTT,CAISDRTSGGADTQYF
TRBD2,-,TRBV9,TRBJ2-1,TGTGCCAGCAGCGTAACCGGGACTAGCACCTACAATGAGCAGTTCTTC,CASSVTGTSTYNEQFF